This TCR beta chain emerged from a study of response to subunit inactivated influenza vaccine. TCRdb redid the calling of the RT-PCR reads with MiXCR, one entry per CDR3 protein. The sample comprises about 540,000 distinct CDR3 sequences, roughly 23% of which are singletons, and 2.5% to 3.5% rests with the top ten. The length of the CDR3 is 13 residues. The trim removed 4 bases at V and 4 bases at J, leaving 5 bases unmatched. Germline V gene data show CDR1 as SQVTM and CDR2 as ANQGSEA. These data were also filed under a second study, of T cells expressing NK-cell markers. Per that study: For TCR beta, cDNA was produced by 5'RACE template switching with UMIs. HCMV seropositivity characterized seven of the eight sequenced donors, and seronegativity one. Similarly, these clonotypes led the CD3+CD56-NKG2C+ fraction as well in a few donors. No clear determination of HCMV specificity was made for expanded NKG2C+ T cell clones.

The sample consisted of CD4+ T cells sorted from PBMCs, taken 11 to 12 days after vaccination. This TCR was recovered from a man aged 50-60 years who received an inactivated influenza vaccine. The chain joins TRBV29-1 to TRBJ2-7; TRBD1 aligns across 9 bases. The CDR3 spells CSVGTGVRYEQYF. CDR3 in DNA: TGCAGCGTTGGGACAGGGGTTCGGTACGAGCAGTACTTC.